This TCR beta chain was retrieved from a study of control samples from healthy donors and cancer patients. This clone was seen once. The table came from immunoSEQ multiplex PCR; TCRdb's copy has only in-frame clones and leaves some out. The sample has 100,000 to 150,000 clones, 80% to 95% seen once. The CDR3 sequence is 17 residues long. V shed 1 base and J shed 0 bases, with 15 bases lying between them. Germline CDR1 reads SGHAT; CDR2 reads FQNNGV. V usage is TRBV11-2 and J usage is TRBJ1-1; D may be TRBD1 (6 bases). The sample consisted of blood. This receptor was taken from a woman younger than 30 in good health. CDR3 sequence: CASSLARGGRMNTEAFF. CDR3 nucleotide sequence: TGTGCCAGCAGCTTAGCCCGGGGGGGGCGTATGAACACTGAAGCTTTCTTT.